This TCR beta chain emerged from a study of a mutant IDH1 vaccine in newly diagnosed glioma. As for the study in general: Patients received vaccination from 4-6 weeks after radiotherapy alone, or with temozolomide cycles. Before enrollment, the patients had been treated with radiotherapy alone, temozolomide alone, or both together. Most of them had received both. Visits designated V12 and V13 were conducted at weeks 35 and 47, respectively.

Time point given: week 47, end of study. Mutant IDH1 20-mer peptide, at 300 ug, made up each vaccine dose, with topical imiquimod. Assay used: immunoSEQ multiplex PCR; TCRdb lists only in-frame clones, some missing. The sample gives tens of thousands of clones, 70% to 85% of which show up once; 5.3% is in the top ten. The CDR3 spans 14 residues. Germline CDR1 SGHRS, CDR2 YFSETQ. V dropped 0 bases and J dropped 5 bases, with 9 bases sitting between them. In regard to this clone: The antigen remains unidentified.

The sample consisted of PBMCs, taken from a glioma patient whose treatment included an IDH1 peptide vaccine. This sequence originates from a man aged 50-59 years with glioma. J is TRBJ1-5 and V is TRBV5-1; D gene unclear. The CDR3 reads CASSLEGIDQPQHF. The DNA of the CDR3 is TGCGCCAGCAGCTTGGAAGGTATCGATCAGCCCCAGCATTTT. Filled out from reference TRBV5-1 and TRBJ1-5, the complete variable domain reads KAGVTQTPRYLIKTRGQQVTLSCSPISGHRSVSWYQQTPGQGLQFLFEYFSETQRNKGNFPGRFSGRQFSNSRSEMNVSTLELGDSALYLCASSLEGIDQPQHFGDGTRLSIL.